Below are 8 T cell receptor beta chains sequenced from a single sample in a study of metastatic and nonmetastatic thyroid tumors. TCRdb used MiXCR to call clones anew from the PCR reads. Of under 95,000 clones in the sample, approximately 11% were seen once. All patients were untreated before thyroid surgery. Sequenced material: blood. The receptors originated from a female donor with papillary thyroid cancer or a benign thyroid nodule (not recorded which). Some clones in this sample may be carry-over from other donors' samples.

This clone was counted at least ten times. The genes are TRBV27 and TRBJ2-7, with D possibly TRBD1 on 5 matching bases. Germline V gene sequence: CDR1 MNHEY, CDR2 SMNVEV (reference sequence). This CDR3 is 15 amino acids long. Deletions cut 5 bases from V and 2 bases from J, with 16 bases between. The CDR3 protein is CASSQKGQLAYEQYF. CDR3 sequence (DNA): TGTGCCAGCAGTCAAAAGGGGCAGCTGGCCTACGAGCAGTACTTC.

The chain is built from TRBV4-3 and TRBJ2-7; D possibly corresponds to TRBD2 (5 bases). Germline V CDR1 and CDR2: LGHNA, YSLEER. The V and J ends lost 3 bases and 0 bases respectively, with 9 bases between them. There are 14 residues in the CDR3. The CDR3 region has the DNA TGCGCCAGCAGCCAGTGGGAGAGCTCCTACGAGCAGTACTTC. Amino acids: CASSQWESSYEQYF.

This clone turned up a few times. This may come from a read error, since a much larger clone is one base off. The sample carries other DNA sequences with the same CDR3. The V call is TRBV28, the J call TRBJ1-5; D gene ambiguous. The CDR3 totals 13 residues. The V gene's germline CDR1 is MDHEN and CDR2 SYDVKM. CDR3 in DNA: TGTGCCAGCAGTTTATACCTAAATCAGCCCCAACATTTT. The encoded protein is CASSLYLNQPQHF.

The chain has TRBV6-1 and TRBJ2-7; D possibly corresponds to TRBD1 (5 bases). The CDR3 length is 13 residues. From germline, CDR1 is MNHNS and CDR2 SASEGT. Trimming removed 7 bases at V and 6 bases at J, with 16 bases between. CDR3 in DNA: TGTGCCAGCATAACAGACAGACTCGTCGAGCAGTACTTC. Translated: CASITDRLVEQYF.

A word on this clone: One junction end does not reproduce the germline sequence, and a read error may be involved. In the same sample, other DNA sequences code for this CDR3. The V call is TRBV20-1, the J call TRBJ2-7; D is possibly TRBD1 or TRBD2 (5 bases each). Germline CDR1 DFQATT, CDR2 SNEGSKA (reference sequence). The CDR3 has 12 amino acids. The CDR3 sequence is CSARDGTYEQYF. The CDR3, as DNA: TGCAGTGCTAGAGATGGGACCTACGAGCAGTACTTT.

The sample holds many counts of this clone. The rearrangement links TRBV2 to TRBJ2-3, with D hard to call. The germline V gene has CDR1 SNHLY and CDR2 FYNNEI. The CDR3 is 12 residues long. V lost 4 bases and J lost 6, with 8 bases in between. The CDR3 protein is CASSGQADTQYF. CDR3 DNA sequence: TGTGCCAGCAGTGGCCAGGCGGATACGCAGTATTTT.

This clone was seen at least ten times. J is TRBJ2-1 and V is TRBV5-1, with 7 bases matching TRBD2. Germline values: CDR1 SGHRS, CDR2 YFSETQ. With 4 bases clipped from V and 8 bases from J, the junction kept 6 bases outside the gene matches. The CDR3 has 13 amino acids. The CDR3 loop is CASSTLAMDEQFF. DNA for the CDR3: TGCGCCAGCAGCACACTAGCGATGGATGAGCAGTTCTTC.

This clone was seen a handful of times. V gene TRBV20-1 combines with J gene TRBJ1-1; D not certain. V was pared by 2 bases and J by 1 base, with 14 bases between. Germline CDR1 DFQATT, CDR2 SNEGSKA (reference sequence). CDR3 length: 15 residues. This CDR3 reads CSARLVGRRNTEAFF. The CDR3 DNA is TGCAGTGCTAGATTAGTAGGACGGAGGAACACTGAAGCTTTCTTT.